This is a list of T cell receptor beta chains from one sample in a study of T-cell memory formation after mild COVID-19. TCRdb independently ran MiXCR on the 5' RACE reads; one entry per CDR3 protein. The sample has some 210,000 distinct CDR3 sequences, around 27% seen once; the top ten hold about 10%. Material for sequencing was PBMCs or a T cell subset sorted from them (not recorded which). These receptors were taken from an adult woman who had mild COVID-19 (a few samples of this study predate the infection). Cell type and time point are not known. Each CDR3 is given with its conserved first and last residue. The D gene is left open where the match is weak. Clone sizes are given selectively: once, few, many, or a class where the clone is expanded.

D gene,V gene,J gene,clone size,CDR3 protein,CDR3 DNA
NA,TRBV12-3/TRBV12-4,TRBJ2-3,few,CASSLHQGPSQYF,TGTGCCAGCAGTTTACACCAAGGCCCTTCTCAGTATTTT
NA,TRBV30,TRBJ1-1,NA,CAWSADIGGTEAFF,TGTGCCTGGAGTGCCGACATAGGCGGGACTGAAGCTTTCTTT
NA,TRBV24-1,TRBJ2-1,few,CATSDPFYNEQFF,TGTGCCACCAGTGACCCGTTCTACAATGAGCAGTTCTTC
NA,TRBV23-1,TRBJ2-4,NA,CASSPEQDMGKNIQYF,TGCGCCAGCAGTCCCGAGCAAGATATGGGCAAAAACATTCAGTACTTC
NA,TRBV5-1,TRBJ1-1,NA,CASSSQMNTEAFF,TGCGCCAGCAGCTCACAAATGAACACTGAAGCTTTCTTT
NA,TRBV6-6,TRBJ2-7,NA,CASTLANSYEQYF,TGTGCCAGCACCCTCGCTAACTCCTACGAGCAGTACTTC
NA,TRBV12-3/TRBV12-4,TRBJ2-1,few,CASSPSQIDNEQFF,TGTGCCAGCAGTCCCAGTCAGATCGACAATGAGCAGTTCTTC
NA,TRBV2,TRBJ2-1,NA,CASSDRRPPSNEQFF,TGTGCCAGCAGCGATAGGCGTCCGCCCTCAAATGAGCAGTTCTTC
TRBD1,TRBV7-9,TRBJ2-7,NA,CASSLDRAPSYEQYF,TGTGCCAGCAGCCTAGACAGGGCCCCTTCCTACGAGCAGTACTTC
NA,TRBV5-6,TRBJ2-7,once,CASSLHLTVEGEQYF,TGTGCCAGCAGCCTCCACCTGACAGTCGAGGGCGAGCAGTACTTC
NA,TRBV28,TRBJ2-7,NA,CASSYLDRNSYEQYF,TGTGCCAGCAGTTATTTAGACAGAAACTCCTACGAGCAGTACTTC
TRBD2,TRBV20-1,TRBJ2-5,NA,CSARVGTSGSGTQYF,TGCAGTGCTAGAGTTGGGACTAGCGGGAGCGGGACCCAGTACTTC
NA,TRBV7-3,TRBJ2-5,NA,CASSTDGRREETQYF,TGTGCCAGCAGCACTGATGGAAGGAGAGAAGAGACCCAGTACTTC
TRBD2,TRBV5-1,TRBJ2-1,NA,CASSSARLAGVDSEQFF,TGCGCCAGCAGCTCCGCGAGGCTAGCGGGGGTTGATAGTGAGCAGTTCTTC
TRBD2,TRBV5-5,TRBJ2-1,few,CASSSLGRREVYNEQFF,TGTGCCAGCAGCTCCCTCGGGAGGCGGGAGGTCTACAATGAGCAGTTCTTC
NA,TRBV6-5,TRBJ2-1,NA,CASKLNNEQFF,TGTGCCAGCAAACTAAACAATGAGCAGTTCTTC
NA,TRBV12-3/TRBV12-4,TRBJ2-7,NA,CASSFSDEQYF,TGTGCCAGCAGTTTTAGCGACGAGCAGTACTTC
NA,TRBV2,TRBJ2-6,few,CASRGSGANVLTF,TGTGCCAGCAGGGGTTCTGGGGCCAACGTCCTGACTTTC
NA,TRBV4-3,TRBJ2-1,NA,CASSQDGASYNEQFF,TGCGCCAGCAGCCAAGACGGAGCCTCCTACAATGAGCAGTTCTTC
NA,TRBV5-1,TRBJ1-4,NA,CASSLEWGTSHEKLFF,TGCGCCAGCAGCTTGGAATGGGGGACTTCTCATGAAAAACTGTTTTTT
TRBD1,TRBV6-1,TRBJ2-5,NA,CASSEGGQVTNRETQYF,TGTGCCAGCAGTGAAGGAGGACAGGTCACGAATCGGGAGACCCAGTACTTC
NA,TRBV4-3,TRBJ2-5,few,CASSLEGGPLQETQYF,TGCGCCAGCAGCCTAGAAGGGGGACCACTCCAAGAGACCCAGTACTTC
TRBD1,TRBV7-9,TRBJ2-7,few,CASSNPGQGAHEQYF,TGTGCCAGCAGCAACCCGGGACAGGGGGCGCACGAGCAGTACTTC
NA,TRBV10-3,TRBJ2-7,few,CAISEPGILPYEQYF,TGTGCCATCAGTGAGCCCGGGATCCTACCCTACGAGCAGTACTTC
NA,TRBV6-5,TRBJ2-1,NA,CASSLDRSLYNEQFF,TGTGCCAGCAGTCTAGACAGATCCCTCTACAATGAGCAGTTCTTC
TRBD2,TRBV3-1,TRBJ2-5,few,CASSQVHPSGGETQYF,TGTGCCAGCAGCCAAGTGCATCCTAGCGGAGGGGAGACCCAGTACTTC
TRBD1,TRBV6-6,TRBJ2-7,NA,CASSYSRGGSDEQYF,TGTGCCAGCAGTTACTCGCGAGGGGGCTCAGACGAGCAGTACTTC
TRBD1,TRBV12-3/TRBV12-4,TRBJ2-7,few,CASSLGTGFYEQYF,TGTGCCAGCAGTTTAGGGACAGGGTTCTACGAGCAGTACTTC
NA,TRBV11-2,TRBJ1-6,few,CASSSLVDGNQVSPLHF,TGTGCCAGCAGCTCACTTGTGGACGGCAACCAGGTTTCACCCCTCCACTTT
NA,TRBV11-1,TRBJ2-1,NA,CASSPGTGGYEQFF,TGTGCCAGCAGCCCGGGGACTGGAGGGTATGAGCAGTTCTTC
TRBD1,TRBV11-2,TRBJ2-7,NA,CASSLLTGQVYEQYF,TGTGCCAGCAGCTTACTTACGGGACAGGTCTACGAGCAGTACTTC
NA,TRBV3-1,TRBJ2-3,NA,CASGHPTTDTQYF,TGTGCCAGCGGCCATCCGACCACAGATACGCAGTATTTT
NA,TRBV29-1,TRBJ2-1,NA,CSVEDRRLADEQFF,TGCAGCGTTGAAGATCGTCGACTGGCAGATGAGCAGTTCTTC
TRBD2,TRBV20-1,TRBJ2-7,NA,CSARKVASGGYEQYF,TGCAGTGCTAGAAAAGTAGCTAGCGGGGGATACGAGCAGTACTTC
NA,TRBV7-9,TRBJ2-3,few,CASSSSGADTQYF,TGTGCCAGCAGCTCCTCCGGCGCAGATACGCAGTATTTT
NA,TRBV11-3,TRBJ2-5,NA,CASSLISLQGDQYF,TGTGCCAGCAGCTTAATTTCTCTCCAGGGTGACCAGTACTTC
TRBD1,TRBV5-1,TRBJ1-2,NA,CASSLGLDRGPYGYTF,TGCGCCAGCAGCTTGGGTCTGGACAGGGGGCCCTATGGCTACACCTTC
NA,TRBV5-6,TRBJ2-3,NA,CASSLDGIVDTQYF,TGTGCCAGCAGCTTGGACGGTATCGTTGATACGCAGTATTTT
NA,TRBV20-1,TRBJ2-5,NA,CTVSDPMLETQYF,TGCACCGTGAGTGACCCAATGCTAGAGACCCAGTACTTC
NA,TRBV7-3,TRBJ1-2,NA,CASSLRGGRTLRYGYTF,TGTGCCAGCAGCTTACGAGGTGGACGGACTTTGCGCTATGGCTACACCTTC
NA,TRBV4-3,TRBJ2-3,NA,CASSQTSPAIAWGTDTQYF,TGCGCCAGCAGCCAAACGAGTCCCGCAATAGCATGGGGGACAGATACGCAGTATTTT
NA,TRBV30,TRBJ2-1,few,CAWSVRPYNEQFF,TGTGCCTGGAGTGTACGGCCCTACAATGAGCAGTTCTTC
NA,TRBV6-2/TRBV6-3,TRBJ2-1,once,CASSYSAGPLVNEQFF,TGTGCCAGCAGTTACTCTGCGGGCCCCCTGGTCAATGAGCAGTTCTTC
NA,TRBV11-2,TRBJ2-3,NA,CASSSPYTSTDTQYF,TGTGCCAGCAGCTCCCCATATACTAGCACAGATACGCAGTATTTT
NA,TRBV6-8,TRBJ2-1,few,CAYSNGEQFF,TGTGCCTATTCTAACGGTGAGCAGTTCTTC